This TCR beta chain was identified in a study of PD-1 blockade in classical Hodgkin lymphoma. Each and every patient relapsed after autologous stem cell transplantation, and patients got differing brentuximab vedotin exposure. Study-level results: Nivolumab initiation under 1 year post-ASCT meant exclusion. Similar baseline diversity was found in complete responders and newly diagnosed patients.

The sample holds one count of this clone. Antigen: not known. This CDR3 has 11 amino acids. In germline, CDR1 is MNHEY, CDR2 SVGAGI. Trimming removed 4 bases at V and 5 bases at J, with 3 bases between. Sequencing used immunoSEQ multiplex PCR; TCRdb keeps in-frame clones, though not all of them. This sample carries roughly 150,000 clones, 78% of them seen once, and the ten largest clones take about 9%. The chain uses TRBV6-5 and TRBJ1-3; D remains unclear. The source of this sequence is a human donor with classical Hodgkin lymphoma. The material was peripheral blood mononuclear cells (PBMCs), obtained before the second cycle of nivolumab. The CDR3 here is CASSSRNTIYF. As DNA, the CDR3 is TGTGCCAGCAGTTCCCGAAACACCATATATTTT.